The 19 T cell receptor beta chains listed next were all sequenced from one sample in a study of blood T cell repertoires in COVID-19. Sequencing was performed with immunoSEQ multiplex PCR; in TCRdb, only in-frame clones are kept and a portion is missing. The sample lists about 160,000 clones, about nine tenths occurring once. Sample: peripheral blood. The receptors were gathered from a man aged 18 to 29 with acute or convalescent COVID-19.

The chain links TRBV20-1 to TRBJ2-7, with 7 bases aligning to TRBD2. The CDR3 is 13 residues long. CDR1 and CDR2 (germline): DFQATT, SNEGSKA (reference sequence). J lost 2 bases, V lost 3 bases, and 4 bases had no gene match. Here the CDR3 reads CSASGLGTYEQYF. The CDR3 bases are TGCAGTGCTAGTGGACTAGGGACCTACGAGCAGTACTTC.

The chain couples TRBV10-2 to TRBJ2-2; 11 bases align to TRBD2. J gave up 1 base and V 5 bases, and 3 bases lay outside the gene matches. The V gene's germline CDR1 is WSHSY and CDR2 SAAADI. CDR3 length: 16 amino acids. The CDR3 coding sequence is TGCGCCAGCAGTAGCACTAGCGGGGGGAACACCGGGGAGCTGTTTTTT. This encodes CASSSTSGGNTGELFF.

The chain combines TRBV6-1 with TRBJ2-7, with 9 nucleotides matching TRBD1. CDR3 length equals 16 residues. V gave up 4 bases and J gave up 0 bases; unmatched junction bases: 7. Germline lookup yields CDR1 MNHNS and CDR2 SASEGT. CDR3 nucleotides: TGTGCCAGCAGTGCGGAGACAGGGGGTATCTCCTACGAGCAGTACTTC. Its translation: CASSAETGGISYEQYF.

This chain links TRBV9 with TRBJ1-1, with TRBD1 as a possible D gene (5 bases). Trimming shortened V by 0 bases and J by 0 bases, and 9 bases separated the two germline ends. In germline, CDR1 is SGDLS, CDR2 YYNGEE. The CDR3 consists of 15 residues. The CDR3 spells CASSVGRGLNTEAFF. The CDR3 nucleotides read TGTGCCAGCAGCGTAGGAAGGGGTTTGAACACTGAAGCTTTCTTT.

The count of this clone is one. The rearrangement joins TRBV9 to TRBJ1-1; tentative D call: TRBD1 (5 bases). The length of the CDR3 is 16 residues. Deletions cut 0 bases from V and 0 bases from J, with 12 bases between. Germline assignment: CDR1 SGDLS and CDR2 YYNGEE. The DNA for the CDR3 is TGTGCCAGCAGCGTAGATAACAGGATATTGAACACTGAAGCTTTCTTT. This codes for CASSVDNRILNTEAFF.

The CDR3 DNA follows: TGTGCCAGCAGCACCAGGGACAAGGGGACCCAAGAGACCCAGTACTTC. It is translated as CASSTRDKGTQETQYF. The gene calls are TRBV7-9 and TRBJ2-5; D might be TRBD1 (6 bases). V lost 5 bases and J lost 1, with 17 bases in between. Germline V gene lookup returns CDR1 SEHNR and CDR2 FQNEAQ (reference sequence). This CDR3 is built from 16 residues.

The chain links TRBV5-6 to TRBJ1-2, with D perhaps TRBD1 (6 bases). V shed 1 base and J shed 4 bases, with 17 bases lying between them. Germline V CDR1 and CDR2: SGHDT, YYEEEE. CDR3 length: 16 amino acids. The CDR3 DNA sequence: TGTGCCAGCAGCTTGAAAAACCGACAGGCAACCTATGGCTACACCTTC. Protein: CASSLKNRQATYGYTF.

CDR3 bases: TGTGCCAGCAGTTCACTCGGGGTAAGGTGGAACTATGGCTACACCTTC. As protein: CASSSLGVRWNYGYTF. The chain uses TRBV27 and TRBJ1-2, with D uncertain. The CDR3 loop spans 16 amino acids. CDR1 and CDR2 from the germline V gene are MNHEY and SMNVEV (reference sequence). Trimming stripped 4 bases from V and 2 bases from J, with 17 bases between.

The chain is built from TRBV6-5 and TRBJ1-3, with TRBD1 matching over 7 bases. This CDR3 is built from 15 residues. Germline-derived CDR1 and CDR2 are MNHEY and SVGAGI. V lost 4 bases to trimming and J lost 4 bases; unmatched junction nucleotides: 7. This chain's CDR3 is CASSFARGPGNTIYF. The CDR3 coding sequence is TGTGCCAGCAGTTTTGCAAGGGGGCCGGGAAACACCATATATTTT.

The rearrangement joins TRBV5-1 to TRBJ1-3; D gene ambiguous. Trimming shortened V by 3 bases and J by 0 bases, and 10 bases separated the two germline ends. The CDR3 consists of 15 residues. Germline V lookup: CDR1 SGHRS, CDR2 YFSETQ. CDR3 nucleotides: TGCGCCAGCAGCTCCCTAAAGAGCTCTGGAAACACCATATATTTT. Translated, it gives CASSSLKSSGNTIYF.

This chain links TRBV7-9 with TRBJ2-5; TRBD1 matches 7 bases. Per germline, CDR1 SEHNR and CDR2 FQNEAQ (reference sequence). CDR3 length: 14 residues. V was pared by 5 bases and J by 4 bases, with 7 bases of the junction left unmatched. The CDR3 sequence: CASSPTGALETQYF. The CDR3 coding sequence is TGTGCCAGCAGCCCCACAGGGGCTCTAGAGACCCAGTACTTC.

This chain links TRBV11-2 with TRBJ1-4, with 8 bases lining up with TRBD1. Germline V gives CDR1 SGHAT, CDR2 FQNNGV. The CDR3 contains 15 residues. J lost 6 bases, V lost 3 bases, and 6 bases had no gene match. Written as DNA, the CDR3 is TGTGCCAGCAGCTTGGGGCAGGGGGCGCATGAAAAACTGTTTTTT. Its translation is CASSLGQGAHEKLFF.

V is TRBV9 and J is TRBJ1-1; a weak D match, TRBD1 (6 bases). The CDR3 totals 12 residues. Germline loops: CDR1 SGDLS, CDR2 YYNGEE. The V end lost 4 bases, the J end lost 5 bases, and 9 bases lay between the germline ends. In nucleotides, the CDR3 is TGTGCCAGCAGCCGAACAGGGACTGAAGCTTTCTTT. It encodes CASSRTGTEAFF. Drawing the rest from reference TRBV9 and TRBJ1-1, the complete variable domain is DSGVTQTPKHLITATGQRVTLRCSPRSGDLSVYWYQQSLDQGLQFLIQYYNGEERAKGNILERFSAQQFPDLHSELNLSSLELGDSALYFCASSRTGTEAFFGQGTRLTVV.

The gene calls are TRBV19 and TRBJ2-1; 13 bases match TRBD2. The CDR3 length is 16 residues. From germline, CDR1 is LNHDA and CDR2 SQIVND (reference sequence). Unmatched junction bases numbered 6, after V lost 4 bases and J lost 6 bases. CDR3 coding DNA: TGTGCCAGTAGTAGGGGGACTAGCGGGACTCGCAATGAGCAGTTCTTC. It translates to CASSRGTSGTRNEQFF.

This clone was found once. DNA of the CDR3: TGTGCCAGCAGCGCAGGCCAGCGGGGAACCTACGAGCAGTACTTC. Encoded protein: CASSAGQRGTYEQYF. V gene TRBV11-2 combines with J gene TRBJ2-7; 7 bases are shared with TRBD2. Germline trimming cut 5 bases from V and 2 bases from J; bases unmatched to any gene: 9. Per the germline V gene, CDR1 is SGHAT and CDR2 is FQNNGV. The CDR3 runs to 15 residues.

Comments on this clone: This sample also contains other DNA sequences that code for the same CDR3. The gene calls are TRBV30 and TRBJ1-2, with a possible D match to TRBD1 (6 bases). Germline CDR1 reads GTSNPN; CDR2 reads SVGIG (reference sequence). Trimming stripped 3 bases from V and 8 bases from J, with 10 bases between. CDR3 length equals 11 residues. The CDR3 loop is CAWSTGYGYTF. In DNA form, the CDR3 reads TGTGCCTGGAGCACAGGGTACGGCTACACCTTC.

CDR3: CASSEQARETYEQYF. The CDR3 bases are TGTGCCAGCAGTGAACAGGCTCGGGAGACCTACGAGCAGTACTTC. V and J are TRBV27 and TRBJ2-7; the D gene is possibly TRBD2 (6 bases). Per the germline V gene, CDR1 is MNHEY and CDR2 is SMNVEV (reference sequence). Trimming left V 5 bases short and J 2 bases short, with 16 bases between. The CDR3 loop spans 15 amino acids.

The chain combines TRBV7-8 with TRBJ2-2; 7 nucleotides match TRBD2. This CDR3 has 13 residues. The germline CDR1 and CDR2 sequences are SGHVS and FQNEAQ. V shed 3 bases, J shed 5 bases, and the junction held 0 bases outside the gene matches. CDR3 sequence (DNA): TGTGCCAGCAGCTTGGGGGGGACCGGGGAGCTGTTTTTT. This gives the protein CASSLGGTGELFF.

V usage is TRBV11-2 and J usage is TRBJ2-3; 10 nucleotides line up with TRBD1. The V gene's germline CDR1 is SGHAT and CDR2 FQNNGV. The CDR3 has 15 amino acids. After removal of 4 bases from V and 3 bases from J, the junction contained 4 bases not matched to a gene. In DNA, the CDR3 is TGTGCCAGCAGCTCAGGGACAGGGGTTACAGATACGCAGTATTTT. It yields the protein CASSSGTGVTDTQYF.